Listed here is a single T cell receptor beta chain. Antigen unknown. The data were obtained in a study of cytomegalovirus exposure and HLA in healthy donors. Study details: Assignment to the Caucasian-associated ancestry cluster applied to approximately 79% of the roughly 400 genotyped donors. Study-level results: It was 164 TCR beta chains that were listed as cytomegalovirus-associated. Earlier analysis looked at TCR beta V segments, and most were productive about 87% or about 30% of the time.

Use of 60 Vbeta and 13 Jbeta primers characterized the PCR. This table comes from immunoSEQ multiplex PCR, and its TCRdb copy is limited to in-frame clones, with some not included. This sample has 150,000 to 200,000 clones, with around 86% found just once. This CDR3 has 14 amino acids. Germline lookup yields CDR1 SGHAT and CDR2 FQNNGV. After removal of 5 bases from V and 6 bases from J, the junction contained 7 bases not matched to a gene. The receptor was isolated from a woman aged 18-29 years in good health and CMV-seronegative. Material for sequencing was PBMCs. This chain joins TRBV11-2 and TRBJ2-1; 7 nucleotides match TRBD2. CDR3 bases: TGTGCCAGCAGCCCAGAGCGGGGAATCAATGAGCAGTTCTTC. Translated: CASSPERGINEQFF. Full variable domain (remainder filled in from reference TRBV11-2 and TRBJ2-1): EAGVAQSPRYKIIEKRQSVAFWCNPISGHATLYWYQQILGQGPKLLIQFQNNGVVDDSQLPKDRFSAERLKGVDSTLKIQPAKLEDSAVYLCASSPERGINEQFFGPGTRLTVL.